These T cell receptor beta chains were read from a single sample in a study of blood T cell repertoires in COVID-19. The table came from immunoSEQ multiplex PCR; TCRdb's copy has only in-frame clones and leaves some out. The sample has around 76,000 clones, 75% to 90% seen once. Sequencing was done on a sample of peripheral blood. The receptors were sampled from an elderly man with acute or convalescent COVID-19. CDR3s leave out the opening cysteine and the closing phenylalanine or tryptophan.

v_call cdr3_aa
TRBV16 ASSQKREGRTGELF
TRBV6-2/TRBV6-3 ASSYLSRNEQF
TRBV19 AARSSGSTYEQY
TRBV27 ASSLSTPAGGNTGELF
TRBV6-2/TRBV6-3 ASSLTGISYNEQF
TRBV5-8 ASSPGTDREAF
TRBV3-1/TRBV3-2 ASSLDRVTQY
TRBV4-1 ASSQVSESTDTQY
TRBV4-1 ASSQAGTPYGYT
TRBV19 ASSIGLAGTGELF
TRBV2 ASSEDRVPNEKLF
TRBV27 ASSLWAPNRGQGNEQF